This T cell receptor beta chain stems from a study of low-dose radiotherapy and immunotherapy resistance in tumors. As for the study in general: Treatment of Cohort 1 consisted of 0.5 Gy per fraction every 2 weeks, adding up to 6.5 Gy. TRAV- and TRBV-specific primers primed first-strand cDNA, covering alpha and beta chains.

This clonotype was seen repeatedly, ten times or more. As for time point: before trial treatment. Treatment of the donors consisted of nivolumab and ipilimumab (plus aspirin, low-dose cyclophosphamide and low-dose radiotherapy). Those eligible were patients bearing advanced solid tumors lacking tumor-infiltrating lymphocytes. The CDR3 length is 16 residues. The ends lost 3 bases at V and 6 bases at J; junction bases unmatched: 13. The V gene's germline CDR1 is LGHDT and CDR2 YNNKEL (reference sequence). The authors ran 15 to 20 PCR cycles to amplify TCRs with a constant-region primer and V-primer adapter. MiXCR, applied by TCRdb to the reads, yields one record per CDR3 protein. The data show tens of thousands of distinct CDR3 sequences, about an eighth seen once.

This chain connects TRBV3-1 to TRBJ2-7, with 8 bases fitting TRBD2. The origin of this receptor is a female donor with ovarian cancer. This specimen consisted of PBMCs, obtained before treatment. CDR3 bases: TGTGCCAGCAGCCAGAAAACCGGGACTAGAACGGGCGAGCAGTACTTC. It specifies CASSQKTGTRTGEQYF.